This T cell receptor beta chain appears in the sequencing data of a study of T cells in tuberculosis. Whole-study results and caveats: Classification accuracy was 87% (AUROC 0.7 to 0.9) with the GMM-specific repertoire. The TCR-beta difference was not significant; alpha differences partly reflected length.

Time point described: new active TB diagnosis, blood taken before or within 7 days of starting treatment. CDR1 and CDR2 (germline): MGHDK, SYGVNS. CDR3 length equals 16 residues. V trimming: 0 bases; J trimming: 6 bases; junction bases outside the gene matches: 2. Details on this clone: The antigen is undetermined.

TCRdb keeps only in-frame clones here, not all; method: immunoSEQ multiplex PCR. The sample consists of 30,000 or so clones, about 90% of them appearing once. This TCR derives from an adult with tuberculosis. Some clones in this sample may be carry-over from other donors' samples. The V and J genes are TRBV25-1 and TRBJ1-6; the match to TRBD1 covers 10 bases. Sample: PBMCs, taken at tuberculosis diagnosis. CDR3 protein: CASSEYGTGANSPLHF. CDR3 bases: TGTGCCAGCAGTGAATATGGGACAGGGGCTAATTCACCCCTCCACTTT.